Only a few counts were recorded for the clone carrying this T cell receptor (beta chain). The data were taken from a study of CD8 T cells in Susac syndrome. Study overall: Patients with Susac syndrome were therapy-naive, on corticosteroids, or on intravenous immunoglobulin alone at the time that blood was drawn.

Reverse transcription of about 0.45 to 1 ug RNA was performed with random hexamers. TCR beta CDR3 was amplified by immunoSEQ covering 54 Vbeta and 13 Jbeta. A single record per CDR3 protein comes from TCRdb applying MiXCR to the immunoSEQ multiplex PCR reads. The sample has about 120,000 distinct CDR3 sequences; approximately 96% are singletons. Patients with Susac syndrome showed fulfilment of recently defined diagnostic criteria for definite or probable disease. The germline V gene encodes CDR1 MNHEY and CDR2 SVGAGI. Trimming removed 3 bases from V and 6 bases from J, with 6 bases in between. The CDR3 spans 12 residues.

This receptor was taken from a human donor with Susac syndrome. The chain combines TRBV6-5 with TRBJ1-5; D remains ambiguous. Sequences were obtained from CD4+ T cells from PBMCs. The CDR3 DNA reads TGTGCCAGCAGTTATGGTGGTCAGCCCCAGCATTTT. It is translated as CASSYGGQPQHF.